A single sample is the source of the 30 T cell receptor beta chains below, sequenced in a study of blood T cell repertoires in COVID-19. Sequencing was performed with immunoSEQ multiplex PCR; in TCRdb, only in-frame clones are kept and a portion is missing. There are some 190,000 clones in the sample; around 84% occur only once, and about 20% lies in the top ten. The sequencing input was peripheral blood. The receptors come from a human donor in a cohort sampled during active COVID-19.

This clone came up a few times. The chain employs TRBV4-1 and TRBJ2-1, with 7 bases fitting TRBD1. The J segment lost 5 bases and the V segment lost 0 bases, leaving 10 bases of the junction unmatched. The CDR3 is made up of 17 amino acids. Germline V lookup: CDR1 MGHRA, CDR2 YSYEKL. The chain's CDR3 is CASSQDRDSWTDNEQFF. DNA for the CDR3: TGCGCCAGCAGCCAAGACCGGGACAGTTGGACAGACAATGAGCAGTTCTTC.

The J gene is TRBJ1-2, the V gene TRBV6-1; TRBD1 might be the D (6 bases). V dropped 1 base and J dropped 7 bases, with 10 bases sitting between them. CDR3 length: 13 residues. Germline CDR1 MNHNS, CDR2 SASEGT. CDR3 in amino acids: CASSEGGGGGYTF. CDR3 bases: TGTGCCAGCAGTGAAGGGGGAGGGGGTGGCTACACCTTC.

This clone has at least ten counts. The chain recombines TRBV30 with TRBJ1-1; D is ambiguous. Per the germline V gene, CDR1 is GTSNPN and CDR2 is SVGIG (reference sequence). Trimming cost V 1 base and J 4 bases, with 13 bases left between them. CDR3 length: 14 amino acids. The CDR3 nucleotides are TGTGCCTGGAGTGATGGGCAGCCAAGCACTGAAGCTTTCTTT. Translation: CAWSDGQPSTEAFF.

This clone was observed once. This chain joins TRBV5-4 and TRBJ2-2; D gene uncertain. The germline V gene has CDR1 SGHNT and CDR2 YYREEE (reference sequence). Trimming removed 4 bases at V and 0 bases at J, with 10 bases between. This CDR3 is built from 15 residues. The CDR3 region is CASSPGTTNTGELFF. CDR3 bases: TGTGCCAGCAGCCCGGGTACAACGAACACCGGGGAGCTGTTTTTT.

As regards this clone: One junction end does not reproduce the germline sequence, and a read error may be involved. V is TRBV7-2 and J is TRBJ2-1; TRBD2 matches 11 bases. CDR3 length equals 15 residues. CDR1 and CDR2 from the germline V gene are SGHTA and FQGNSA. In DNA form, the CDR3 reads TGTGCCAGCAGCGTAGCGGGGGGGTTTCTTAATGAGCAGTTCTTC. Protein sequence: CASSVAGGFLNEQFF. Based on the CDR3 plus reference TRBV7-2 and TRBJ2-1, the full variable domain is GAGVSQSPSNKVTEKGKDVELRCDPISGHTALYWYRQSLGQGLEFLIYFQGNSAPDKSGLPSDRFSAERTGGSVSTLTIQRTQQEDSAVYLCASSVAGGFLNEQFFGPGTRLTVL.

The chain combines TRBV5-6 with TRBJ2-3, with D perhaps TRBD2 (6 bases). The germline V gene has CDR1 SGHDT and CDR2 YYEEEE. This CDR3 is built from 17 residues. Trimming stripped 0 bases from V and 6 bases from J, with 20 bases between. This CDR3 reads CASSLGPPRGVGDTQYF. CDR3 DNA: TGTGCCAGCAGCTTGGGACCCCCGCGGGGAGTGGGGGATACGCAGTATTTT.

V usage is TRBV7-2 and J usage is TRBJ2-4; D remains unclear. From germline, CDR1 is SGHTA and CDR2 FQGNSA. The V end lost 7 bases, the J end lost 0 bases, and 16 bases lay between the germline ends. This CDR3 has 16 amino acids. DNA for the CDR3: TGTGCCAGCAACCCAACACCCCACCTAGCCAAAAACATTCAGTACTTC. Amino acids: CASNPTPHLAKNIQYF.

V gene TRBV27 combines with J gene TRBJ2-4; D perhaps matches TRBD1 (6 bases). The germline V gene has CDR1 MNHEY and CDR2 SMNVEV (reference sequence). The CDR3 runs 14 residues. The V end lost 5 bases, the J end lost 13 bases, and 21 bases lay between the germline ends. CDR3 sequence: CASSLARDIDRQYF. CDR3 nucleotide sequence: TGTGCCAGCAGTCTCGCAAGGGACATAGACCGACAGTACTTC.

The chain recombines TRBV6-4 with TRBJ2-5; 8 bases agree with TRBD2. Germline V gene data show CDR1 as MRHNA and CDR2 as SNTAGT. V shed 6 bases, J shed 5 bases, and the junction held 17 bases outside the gene matches. CDR3 length equals 17 residues. The CDR3 region has the DNA TGTGCCAGCAGACCACACCCTCCCTCGGGGGGGAGGGAGACCCAGTACTTC. It translates to CASRPHPPSGGRETQYF.

V usage is TRBV6-2 or TRBV6-3 and J usage is TRBJ2-7; 11 bases align to TRBD1. Germline V gene data show CDR1 as MNHEY and CDR2 as SVGEGT. CDR3 length: 15 residues. Unmatched junction bases numbered 4, after V lost 2 bases and J lost 4 bases. This chain's CDR3 is CASSYDRDRGYEQYV. Here the CDR3 DNA reads TGTGCCAGCAGTTACGACCGGGACAGGGGGTACGAGCAGTACGTC.

J is TRBJ1-2 and V is TRBV5-4; D is undetermined. The CDR3 length is 13 residues. Germline V gene sequence: CDR1 SGHNT, CDR2 YYREEE (reference sequence). V was pared by 7 bases and J by 5 bases, with 15 bases between. This CDR3 is CASSIGTTYGYTF. Here the CDR3 DNA reads TGTGCCAGCTCTATAGGCACTACGTATGGCTACACCTTC.

V and J are TRBV7-9 and TRBJ2-6; D gene unclear. CDR3 size: 13 residues. Germline V gives CDR1 SEHNR, CDR2 FQNEAQ (reference sequence). V lost 3 bases, J lost 2 bases, and 2 bases lay in between. The CDR3 DNA follows: TGTGCCAGCAGCTTCGCTGGGGCCAACGTCCTGACTTTC. Protein: CASSFAGANVLTF.

The V gene is TRBV10-3, the J gene TRBJ1-3; D gene uncertain. Germline V CDR1 and CDR2: ENHRY, SYGVKD. This CDR3 spans 13 amino acids. With 6 bases removed from V and 2 bases from J, the gap between germline ends came to 8 bases. The DNA of the CDR3 is TGTGCCATCAGCCCCTTCCCTGGAAACACCATATATTTT. Residues: CAISPFPGNTIYF.

In DNA form, the CDR3 reads TGTGCCAGCAGCCGCCTGACTAGCGGGAGGTGGGAGCAGTACTTC. It encodes CASSRLTSGRWEQYF. This rearrangement joins TRBV14 to TRBJ2-7; 13 bases match TRBD2. CDR3 size: 15 residues. With 4 bases clipped from V and 7 bases from J, the junction kept 7 bases outside the gene matches. Germline lookup yields CDR1 SGHDN and CDR2 FVKESK. The entire variable domain, with the rest obtained from reference TRBV14 and TRBJ2-7, is as follows: EAGVTQFPSHSVIEKGQTVTLRCDPISGHDNLYWYRRVMGKEIKFLLHFVKESKQDESGMPNNRFLAERTGGTYSTLKVQPAELEDSGVYFCASSRLTSGRWEQYFGPGTRLTVT.

The chain recombines TRBV4-1 with TRBJ2-2, with D tentatively TRBD1 (6 bases). The CDR3 is 14 residues long. The V end was cut by 1 base, the J end by 5 bases, with 8 bases between. Germline loops: CDR1 MGHRA, CDR2 YSYEKL. CDR3 bases: TGCGCCAGCAGCCAAGGGCAGGGGACCGGGGAGCTGTTTTTT. Its translation: CASSQGQGTGELFF.

The gene calls are TRBV11-3 and TRBJ2-2, with a weak D call TRBD2 (5 bases). The germline V gene has CDR1 SGHNT and CDR2 YENEEA. V was shortened by 6 bases and J by 7 bases, with 12 bases between the two germline ends. This CDR3 is 13 amino acids long. The CDR3 spells CASRQGEGGELFF. The CDR3 DNA follows: TGTGCCAGCAGACAAGGAGAGGGCGGGGAGCTGTTTTTT.

The chain recombines TRBV1 with TRBJ2-1; the table's TRBD2 call for D was not verified on the DNA. TRBV1 corresponds to a pseudogene. This CDR3 region has 19 residues. The CDR3 region has the DNA TGCACCAGCAGCCAGCCCTCGGGGTTCGCGGGAGTAATAAACAATGAGCAGTTCTTC. Translation gives CTSSQPSGFAGVINNEQFF.

Of note for this clone: A clone one base away is much larger, so this may be a read error. The V and J genes are TRBV27 and TRBJ2-7; 13 bases agree with TRBD2. Germline V gene sequence: CDR1 MNHEY, CDR2 SMNVEV (reference sequence). The length of the CDR3 is 14 residues. V was pared by 6 bases and J by 3 bases, with 2 bases of the junction left unmatched. The CDR3 DNA follows: TGTGCCAGCAGCCGGACTAGCGGGAGCTACGAGCAGTACTTC. Protein sequence: CASSRTSGSYEQYF.

This sequence joins TRBV10-3 and TRBJ2-6; TRBD1 matches 7 bases. The CDR3 covers 22 residues. Losses at the gene ends were 6 bases for V and 0 bases for J; bases not matched to a gene: 23. CDR1 ENHRY and CDR2 SYGVKD come from the germline V gene. This CDR3 is CAISGPLDRTGGRGSGANVLTF. The CDR3 region has the DNA TGTGCCATCAGCGGACCCTTGGACAGGACAGGAGGAAGAGGCTCTGGGGCCAACGTCCTGACTTTC.

J is TRBJ1-4 and V is TRBV27; D is unclear. Trimming stripped 6 bases from V and 5 bases from J, with 13 bases between. The CDR3 is 14 amino acids. Germline V lookup: CDR1 MNHEY, CDR2 SMNVEV (reference sequence). The chain's CDR3 is CASSAFGENEKLFF. CDR3 nucleotides: TGTGCCAGCAGCGCCTTCGGGGAGAATGAAAAACTGTTTTTT.

The count of this clone is one. This chain links TRBV7-2 with TRBJ2-7; D may be TRBD2 (6 bases). Trimming pared 3 bases from V and 4 bases from J, leaving 13 bases between. Germline V CDR1 and CDR2: SGHTA, FQGNSA. There are 14 residues in the CDR3. The CDR3 loop is CASSFSGSGYEQYF. The CDR3 DNA reads TGTGCCAGCAGCTTTTCCGGGAGTGGGTACGAGCAGTACTTC. The full variable domain, in which reference TRBV7-2 and TRBJ2-7 provide the parts outside the CDR3, is GAGVSQSPSNKVTEKGKDVELRCDPISGHTALYWYRQSLGQGLEFLIYFQGNSAPDKSGLPSDRFSAERTGGSVSTLTIQRTQQEDSAVYLCASSFSGSGYEQYFGPGTRLTVT.

The rearrangement uses TRBV3-1 (or the pseudogene TRBV3-2) and TRBJ1-4; D not certain. The CDR3 covers 16 residues. The ends were cut back, 1 base at V and 7 bases at J, with 16 bases in the middle. The germline V gene has CDR1 LGHDT and CDR2 YNNKEL (reference sequence). This CDR3 is CASSQGTGIGVEKLFF. In nucleotides, the CDR3 is TGTGCCAGCAGCCAAGGAACCGGGATTGGGGTTGAAAAACTGTTTTTT.

The V gene is TRBV19, the J gene TRBJ2-2, with D hard to call. The CDR3 has 15 residues. Germline lookup yields CDR1 LNHDA and CDR2 SQIVND (reference sequence). V shed 8 bases and J shed 7 bases, with 20 bases lying between them. In nucleotides, the CDR3 is TGTGCCAGTGCCCGCGCTTCGTCGGTCGTCGGGGAGCTGTTTTTT. Translation gives CASARASSVVGELFF.

This chain connects TRBV27 to TRBJ1-6, with a tentative D call TRBD1 (6 bases). Trimming removed 4 bases from V and 7 bases from J, with 17 bases in between. CDR1 is MNHEY and CDR2 is SMNVEV in the germline V gene (reference sequence). The CDR3 consists of 16 residues. The CDR3 bases are TGTGCCAGCAGTTACGTACAGGGTGGTCGGAATTCACCCCTCCACTTT. This encodes CASSYVQGGRNSPLHF.

The chain recombines TRBV2 with TRBJ2-7, with 7 bases that match TRBD2. V trimming: 10 bases; J trimming: 3 bases; junction bases outside the gene matches: 18. CDR1 is SNHLY and CDR2 is FYNNEI in the germline V gene. The CDR3 covers 16 residues. The CDR3 DNA is TGTGCCACCGAAAGGGTGAGGCGGGAGTGGAACTACGAGCAGTACTTC. As protein: CATERVRREWNYEQYF.

The chain joins TRBV2 to TRBJ2-7; 9 nucleotides agree with TRBD1. CDR1 and CDR2 (germline): SNHLY, FYNNEI. The junction had 10 bases not matched to a gene; V was cut back by 10 bases and J by 6 bases. CDR3 length: 13 residues. The DNA for the CDR3 is TGTGCCACCTCAGGGACAGGGATGGGCGAGCAGTACGTC. Its protein product is CATSGTGMGEQYV.

The rearrangement joins TRBV12-3 or TRBV12-4 to TRBJ1-2; D gene unclear. Trimming removed 6 bases at V and 8 bases at J, with 16 bases between. The CDR3 consists of 13 residues. CDR3 nucleotides: TGTGCCAGCAGCTTCCCTCAATCTATAGGCTACACCTTC. It translates to CASSFPQSIGYTF.

The sample holds a few counts of this clone. The V gene is TRBV29-1, the J gene TRBJ2-7, with TRBD2 matching 12 bases. The CDR3 sequence is 14 residues long. The V segment lost 3 bases and the J segment 3 bases; nucleotides outside the gene matches: 3. CDR1 SQVTM and CDR2 ANQGSEA come from the germline V gene. In DNA form, the CDR3 reads TGCAGCGTTGAGGGACTAGCGGGCCTCTACGAGCAGTACTTC. Protein: CSVEGLAGLYEQYF.

This clone was counted between two and nine times. The rearrangement joins TRBV27 to TRBJ1-1; D unclear. Trimming took off 1 base at V and 1 base at J, with 4 bases between the two ends. The CDR3 is 13 amino acids. The germline V gene has CDR1 MNHEY and CDR2 SMNVEV (reference sequence). In DNA form, the CDR3 reads TGTGCCAGCAGTTTATACTCGAACACTGAAGCTTTCTTT. It is translated as CASSLYSNTEAFF.

This rearrangement joins TRBV30 to TRBJ2-2; a possible D gene is TRBD2 (7 bases). V was clipped by 0 bases and J by 6 bases, with 17 bases between them. The CDR3 length is 16 residues. The germline CDR1 and CDR2 sequences are GTSNPN and SVGIG (reference sequence). The CDR3 nucleotides read TGTGCCTGGAGTGTACTAGGGGGAGGGCCCGCCGGGGAGCTGTTTTTT. Amino acid sequence: CAWSVLGGGPAGELFF.